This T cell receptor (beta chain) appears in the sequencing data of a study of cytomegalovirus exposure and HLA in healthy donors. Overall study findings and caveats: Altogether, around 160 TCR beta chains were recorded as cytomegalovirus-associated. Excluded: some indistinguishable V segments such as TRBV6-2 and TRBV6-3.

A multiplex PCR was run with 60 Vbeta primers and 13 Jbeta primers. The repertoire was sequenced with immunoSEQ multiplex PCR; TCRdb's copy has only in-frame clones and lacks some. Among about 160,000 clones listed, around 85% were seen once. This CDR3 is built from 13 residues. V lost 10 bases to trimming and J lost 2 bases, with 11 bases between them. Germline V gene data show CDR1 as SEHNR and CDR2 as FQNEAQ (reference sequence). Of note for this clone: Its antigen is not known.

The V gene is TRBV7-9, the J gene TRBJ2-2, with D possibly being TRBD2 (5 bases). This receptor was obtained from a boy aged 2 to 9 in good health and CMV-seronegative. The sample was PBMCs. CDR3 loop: CATPGLNTGELFF. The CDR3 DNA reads TGTGCCACCCCAGGACTTAACACCGGGGAGCTGTTTTTT.